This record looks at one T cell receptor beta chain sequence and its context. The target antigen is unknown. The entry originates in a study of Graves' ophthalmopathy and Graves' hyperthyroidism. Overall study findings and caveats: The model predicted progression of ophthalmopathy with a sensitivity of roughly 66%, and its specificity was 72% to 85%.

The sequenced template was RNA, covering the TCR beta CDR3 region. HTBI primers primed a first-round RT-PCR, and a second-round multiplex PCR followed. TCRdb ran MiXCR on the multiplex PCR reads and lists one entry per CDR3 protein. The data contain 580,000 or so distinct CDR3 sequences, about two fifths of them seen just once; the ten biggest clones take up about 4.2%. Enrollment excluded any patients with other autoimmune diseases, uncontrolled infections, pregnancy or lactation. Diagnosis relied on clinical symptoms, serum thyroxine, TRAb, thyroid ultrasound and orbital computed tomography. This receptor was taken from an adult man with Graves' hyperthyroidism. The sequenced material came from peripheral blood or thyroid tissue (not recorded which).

The CDR3 protein is CASSFLKTRQDGYTF. CDR3 DNA: TGTGCCAGCAGCTTTCTCAAAACACGACAGGATGGCTACACCTTC. The J gene is TRBJ1-2, the V gene TRBV7-2; possible D gene TRBD1, 6 bases. Germline CDR1 is SGHTA and CDR2 is FQGNSA. Trimming shortened V by 3 bases and J by 6 bases, and 17 bases separated the two germline ends. CDR3 length: 15 residues. Looking up the rest from reference TRBV7-2 and TRBJ1-2 gives the full variable domain: GAGVSQSPSNKVTEKGKDVELRCDPISGHTALYWYRQSLGQGLEFLIYFQGNSAPDKSGLPSDRFSAERTGGSVSTLTIQRTQQEDSAVYLCASSFLKTRQDGYTFGSGTRLTVV.